Sequencing of this TCR beta chain was carried out in a study of CD8+CD57+ T cells in acquired aplastic anemia. Regarding this clonotype: The antigen is undetermined.

Patients chosen for sequencing had shown CD8+CD57+ cell expansion by flow cytometry. Every one of the patients had aplastic anemia (severe, acquired). This CDR3 has 14 amino acids. V shed 7 bases and J shed 0 bases, with 12 bases lying between them. Germline CDR1 MNHEY, CDR2 SMNVEV (reference sequence). Notes on the study in general: Twenty-nine was the count of CD8+ CDR3 sequences that patients shared with controls.

The study profiled TCR beta VDJ and CDR3 using genomic DNA as template. Using its own MiXCR run on the reads, TCRdb lists one record per CDR3 protein. The table includes about 75,000 distinct CDR3 sequences, less than 85% detected once. The specimen sequenced was sorted CD4+, CD8+, or CD8+CD57+ T cells (not recorded which) from PBMCs. This TCR came from a human donor with aplastic anemia. The gene calls are TRBV27 and TRBJ1-1, with TRBD1 as a possible D gene (6 bases). CDR3 sequence (DNA): TGTGCCAGCAAAATGACAGGAGTGAACACTGAAGCTTTCTTT. This sequence encodes CASKMTGVNTEAFF.